A selection of T cell receptor beta chains follows, all from one sample in a study of metastatic and nonmetastatic thyroid tumors. With MiXCR, TCRdb called clones anew from the PCR reads. The sample holds some 4,300 clones, roughly 30% seen once. The sample consisted of adjacent normal tissue. The receptor set was obtained from a male donor with papillary thyroid cancer or a benign thyroid nodule (not recorded which). Some clones in this sample may be carry-over from other donors' samples. The CDR3 runs from the conserved cysteine through the conserved F or W. The D gene is left open where the match is weak. Clone size is shown for a subset of rows, as once, few, many or a class of expanded clone.

d_gene: NA; v_gene: TRBV7-2; abundance: medium-sized; j_gene: TRBJ2-2; CDR3aa: CASSLASGGSGTGELFF; CDR3nt: TGTGCCAGCAGCTTAGCCTCAGGTGGGAGCGGGACCGGGGAGCTGTTTTTT
d_gene: NA; v_gene: TRBV5-1; abundance: few; j_gene: TRBJ1-6; CDR3aa: CASSLDGTDSPLHF; CDR3nt: TGCGCCAGCAGCTTGGACGGAACCGATTCGCCCCTCCACTTT
d_gene: NA; v_gene: TRBV20-1; abundance: medium-sized; j_gene: TRBJ2-1; CDR3aa: CSAKNYNEQFF; CDR3nt: TGCAGTGCCAAAAATTACAATGAGCAGTTCTTC
d_gene: TRBD1; v_gene: TRBV7-9; abundance: NA; j_gene: TRBJ2-5; CDR3aa: CVSSSRDRGAFETQYF; CDR3nt: TGTGTCAGCAGCAGCCGGGACAGGGGTGCTTTCGAGACCCAGTACTTC
d_gene: NA; v_gene: TRBV11-2; abundance: NA; j_gene: TRBJ2-1; CDR3aa: CASSLEGEPPYNEQFF; CDR3nt: TGTGCCAGCAGCTTAGAAGGGGAGCCCCCCTACAATGAGCAGTTCTTC
d_gene: TRBD2; v_gene: TRBV6-1; abundance: large; j_gene: TRBJ2-7; CDR3aa: CASSSLHSGKKYEQYF; CDR3nt: TGTGCCAGCAGTTCCCTCCACAGCGGGAAGAAGTACGAGCAGTACTTC
d_gene: NA; v_gene: TRBV11-1; abundance: few; j_gene: TRBJ2-3; CDR3aa: CASSSTGVPTDTQYF; CDR3nt: TGTGCCAGCAGCTCAACGGGAGTCCCCACAGATACGCAGTATTTT
d_gene: TRBD2; v_gene: TRBV6-4; abundance: few; j_gene: TRBJ2-7; CDR3aa: CASSLTSGYEQYF; CDR3nt: TGTGCCAGCAGTCTGACTAGCGGCTACGAGCAGTACTTC
d_gene: NA; v_gene: TRBV6-2/TRBV6-3; abundance: NA; j_gene: TRBJ1-5; CDR3aa: CASSYWDQPQHF; CDR3nt: TGTGCCAGCAGTTACTGGGATCAGCCCCAGCATTTT
d_gene: NA; v_gene: TRBV7-3; abundance: medium-sized; j_gene: TRBJ2-5; CDR3aa: CASSRAVGETQYF; CDR3nt: TGTGCCAGCAGCCGGGCGGTTGGAGAGACCCAGTACTTC
d_gene: TRBD2; v_gene: TRBV28; abundance: NA; j_gene: TRBJ2-3; CDR3aa: CALQGRGADTQYF; CDR3nt: TGTGCCTTACAAGGGAGGGGCGCTGATACGCAGTATTTT
d_gene: TRBD1; v_gene: TRBV6-5; abundance: large; j_gene: TRBJ1-6; CDR3aa: CASSYRPRDRDSPLHF; CDR3nt: TGTGCCAGCAGTTATCGACCCCGGGACAGGGATTCACCCCTCCACTTT
d_gene: TRBD1; v_gene: TRBV19; abundance: NA; j_gene: TRBJ2-2; CDR3aa: CASDRGYTGELFF; CDR3nt: TGTGCCAGTGACAGGGGGTACACCGGGGAGCTGTTTTTT
d_gene: NA; v_gene: TRBV20-1; abundance: NA; j_gene: TRBJ2-7; CDR3aa: CSARGTAYSYEQYF; CDR3nt: TGCAGTGCTAGAGGGACAGCCTATTCCTACGAGCAGTACTTC
d_gene: NA; v_gene: TRBV30; abundance: NA; j_gene: TRBJ2-7; CDR3aa: CAWSVERSPSYEQYF; CDR3nt: TGTGCCTGGAGTGTAGAGAGGTCACCTTCCTACGAGCAGTACTTC
d_gene: NA; v_gene: TRBV6-1; abundance: medium-sized; j_gene: TRBJ2-5; CDR3aa: CASSITGYAKTQYF; CDR3nt: TGTGCCAGCAGTATCACAGGGTACGCAAAGACCCAGTACTTC
d_gene: NA; v_gene: TRBV9; abundance: few; j_gene: TRBJ1-5; CDR3aa: CASGTTADFNQPQHF; CDR3nt: TGTGCCAGCGGAACGACAGCGGACTTTAATCAGCCCCAGCATTTT
d_gene: NA; v_gene: TRBV20-1; abundance: NA; j_gene: TRBJ1-6; CDR3aa: CSAGRTNSPLHF; CDR3nt: TGCAGTGCCGGTAGGACCAATTCACCCCTCCACTTT
d_gene: NA; v_gene: TRBV20-1; abundance: medium-sized; j_gene: TRBJ2-7; CDR3aa: CSASWNFYEQYF; CDR3nt: TGCAGTGCTAGTTGGAATTTCTACGAGCAGTACTTC
d_gene: NA; v_gene: TRBV7-2; abundance: NA; j_gene: TRBJ1-1; CDR3aa: CASRPGTPIESLF; CDR3nt: TGTGCCAGCAGGCCTGGGACACCAATCGAATCTCTCTTT
d_gene: NA; v_gene: TRBV6-1; abundance: NA; j_gene: TRBJ2-7; CDR3aa: CASSGLLSYEHDF; CDR3nt: TGTGCCAGCAGTGGGCTACTTTCCTACGAGCATGACTTC